This T cell receptor (beta chain) was observed in a study of blood T cell repertoires in COVID-19. The CDR3 covers 18 residues. CDR1 is SEHNR and CDR2 is FQNEAQ in the germline V gene (reference sequence). The junction had 16 bases not matched to a gene; V was cut back by 3 bases and J by 3 bases. TCRdb's copy holds only in-frame clones and misses some; the assay was immunoSEQ multiplex PCR. The sample includes 90,000 to 120,000 clones, 89% of them seen just once. This sequence was found in a man in his forties with active or convalescent COVID-19. The chain combines TRBV7-9 with TRBJ1-2, with 7 bases lining up with TRBD1. Sequenced material: peripheral blood. CDR3 sequence: CASSFGFARQGDDYGYTF. The CDR3 DNA follows: TGTGCCAGCAGCTTTGGGTTTGCTCGGCAGGGGGACGACTATGGCTACACCTTC.